This TCR beta chain stems from a study of CD8+CD57+ T cells in acquired aplastic anemia. On the study more broadly: Isolated CD4+ and CD8+ cells, once sorted, yielded DNA averaging approximately 3 ug.

It was genomic DNA that served as the template for profiling TCR beta VDJ and CDR3. MiXCR, applied by TCRdb to the reads, yields one record per CDR3 protein. The table has about 150,000 distinct CDR3 sequences, about 52% seen once. This clonotype was seen repeatedly, ten times or more. Germline V lookup: CDR1 SGHVS, CDR2 FQNEAQ. The CDR3 is 14 residues long. V was trimmed by 3 bases and J by 5 bases, leaving 10 bases between them. Sequencing was done on patients that had shown CD8+CD57+ cell expansion by flow cytometry. This receptor was identified in a human donor with aplastic anemia. The sample comprised sorted CD4+, CD8+, or CD8+CD57+ T cells (not recorded which) from PBMCs. V and J are TRBV7-8 and TRBJ1-4; D is uncertain. The CDR3: CASSLSDYNEKLFF. In DNA, the CDR3 is TGTGCCAGCAGCTTGTCGGATTACAATGAAAAACTGTTTTTT.